This T cell receptor beta chain was retrieved from a study of T cell clones after liver transplantation. Study-level background: Pre-transplant mixed lymphocyte reactions yielded third-party-reactive TCRbeta sequences as comparators for graft-donor-reactive sequences.

Whole-study findings and limits: The donor-reactive repertoire was only partly measurable in a couple of subjects, lacking donor cells. Graft donor-reactive T cells possibly entered the graft instead of undergoing deletion.

TCRdb's copy holds only in-frame clones and misses some; the assay was immunoSEQ multiplex PCR. This sample carries 20,000 to 25,000 clones, 65% to 85% of them seen once, and the ten largest clones take around a third. CDR1 MDHEN and CDR2 SYDVKM come from the germline V gene. Trimming pared 3 bases from V and 6 bases from J, leaving 9 bases between. This CDR3 region has 12 residues. On this clone: What it binds is unknown.

This TCR was recovered from a human patient who received a liver transplant. Some T cells may be graft donor cells. V usage is TRBV28 and J usage is TRBJ2-7; no clear D gene. The sample here was CD8+ T cells from blood, taken 52 to 60 months after liver transplant. CDR3 nucleotide sequence: TGTGCCAGCAGTTTTTCTGGGTTCGAGCAGTACTTC. Residues: CASSFSGFEQYF.